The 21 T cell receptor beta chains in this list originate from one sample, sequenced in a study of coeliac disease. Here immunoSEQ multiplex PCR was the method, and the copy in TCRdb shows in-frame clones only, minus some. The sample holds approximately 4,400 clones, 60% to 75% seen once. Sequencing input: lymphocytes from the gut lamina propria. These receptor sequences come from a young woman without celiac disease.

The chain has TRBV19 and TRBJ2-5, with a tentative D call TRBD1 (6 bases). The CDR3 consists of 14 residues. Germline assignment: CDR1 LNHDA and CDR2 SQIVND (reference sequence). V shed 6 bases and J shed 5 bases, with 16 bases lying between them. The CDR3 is CASSDSGRGETQYF. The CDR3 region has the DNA TGTGCCAGTAGCGACAGTGGAAGGGGGGAGACCCAGTACTTC.

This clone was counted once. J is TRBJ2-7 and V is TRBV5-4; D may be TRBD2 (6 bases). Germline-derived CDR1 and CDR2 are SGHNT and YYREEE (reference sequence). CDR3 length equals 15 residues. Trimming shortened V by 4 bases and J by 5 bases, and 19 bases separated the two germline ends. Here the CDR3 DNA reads TGTGCCAGCAGCCTCGGGCGGGGCCCTCGGGACGAGCAGTACTTC. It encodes CASSLGRGPRDEQYF.

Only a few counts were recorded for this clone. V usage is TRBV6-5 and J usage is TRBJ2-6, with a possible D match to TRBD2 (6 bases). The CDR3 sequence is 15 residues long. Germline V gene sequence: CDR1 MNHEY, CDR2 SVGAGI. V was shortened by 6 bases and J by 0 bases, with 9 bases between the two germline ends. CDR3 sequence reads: CASRMGGSGANVLTF. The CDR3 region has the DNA TGTGCCAGCAGGATGGGGGGCTCTGGGGCCAACGTCCTGACTTTC.

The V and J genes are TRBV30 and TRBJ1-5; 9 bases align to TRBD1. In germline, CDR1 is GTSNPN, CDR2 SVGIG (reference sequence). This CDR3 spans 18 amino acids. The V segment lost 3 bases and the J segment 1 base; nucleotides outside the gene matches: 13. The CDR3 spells CAWRPVPGQGRSNQPQHF. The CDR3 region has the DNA TGTGCCTGGAGGCCCGTCCCGGGACAGGGTAGGAGCAATCAGCCCCAGCATTTT.

CDR3 DNA sequence: TGTGCCAGCAGCCCGGACAGGGGTGGCTACGAGCAGTACTTC. Translated: CASSPDRGGYEQYF. V gene TRBV6-1 combines with J gene TRBJ2-7, with TRBD1 identical over 9 bases. Germline values: CDR1 MNHNS, CDR2 SASEGT. The CDR3 has 14 amino acids. Trimming removed 6 bases from V and 3 bases from J; junction bases left unmatched: 6.

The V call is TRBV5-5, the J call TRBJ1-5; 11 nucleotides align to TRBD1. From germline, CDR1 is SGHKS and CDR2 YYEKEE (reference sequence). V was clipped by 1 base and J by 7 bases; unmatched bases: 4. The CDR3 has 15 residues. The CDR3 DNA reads TGTGCCAGCAGCTTGCACGGACAGGGGGCCCAGCCCCAGCATTTT. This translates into CASSLHGQGAQPQHF.

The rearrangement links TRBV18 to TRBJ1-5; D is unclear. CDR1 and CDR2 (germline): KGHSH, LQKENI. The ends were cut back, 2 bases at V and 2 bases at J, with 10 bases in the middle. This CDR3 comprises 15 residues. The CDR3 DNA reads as TGTGCCAGCTCACCAGTGGAAGGAGGCAATCAGCCCCAGCATTTT. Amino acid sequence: CASSPVEGGNQPQHF.

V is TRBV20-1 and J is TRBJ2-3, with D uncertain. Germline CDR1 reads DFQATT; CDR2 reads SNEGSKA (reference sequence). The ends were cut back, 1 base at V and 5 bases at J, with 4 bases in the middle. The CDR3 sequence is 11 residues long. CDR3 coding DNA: TGCAGTGCTAGAGTAATAGATACGCAGTATTTT. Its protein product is CSARVIDTQYF.

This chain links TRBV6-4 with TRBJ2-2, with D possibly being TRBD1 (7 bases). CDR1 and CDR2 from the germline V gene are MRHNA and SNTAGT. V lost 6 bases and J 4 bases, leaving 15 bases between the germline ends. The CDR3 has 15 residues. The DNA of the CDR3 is TGTGCCAGCAGAGCAGGGGGGTCCGGCACCGGGGAGCTGTTTTTT. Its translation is CASRAGGSGTGELFF.

CDR3 amino acids: CASSTANYNEQFF. For the CDR3, the DNA is TGTGCCAGTAGTACCGCGAACTACAATGAGCAGTTCTTC. This chain uses TRBV19 with TRBJ2-1; D unclear. The CDR3 contains 13 residues. V lost 4 bases, J lost 3 bases, and 7 bases lay in between. From germline, CDR1 is LNHDA and CDR2 SQIVND (reference sequence). The entire variable domain, with the rest obtained from reference TRBV19 and TRBJ2-1, is as follows: DGGITQSPKYLFRKEGQNVTLSCEQNLNHDAMYWYRQDPGQGLRLIYYSQIVNDFQKGDIAEGYSVSREKKESFPLTVTSAQKNPTAFYLCASSTANYNEQFFGPGTRLTVL.

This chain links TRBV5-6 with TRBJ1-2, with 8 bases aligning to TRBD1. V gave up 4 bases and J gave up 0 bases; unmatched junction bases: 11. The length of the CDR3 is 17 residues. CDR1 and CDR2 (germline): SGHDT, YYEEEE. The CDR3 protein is CASSQTWDRRANYGYTF. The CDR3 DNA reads TGTGCCAGCAGCCAAACTTGGGACAGGCGAGCTAACTATGGCTACACCTTC. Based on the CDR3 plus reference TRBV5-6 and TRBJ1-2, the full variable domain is DAGVTQSPTHLIKTRGQQVTLRCSPKSGHDTVSWYQQALGQGPQFIFQYYEEEERQRGNFPDRFSGHQFPNYSSELNVNALLLGDSALYLCASSQTWDRRANYGYTFGSGTRLTVV.

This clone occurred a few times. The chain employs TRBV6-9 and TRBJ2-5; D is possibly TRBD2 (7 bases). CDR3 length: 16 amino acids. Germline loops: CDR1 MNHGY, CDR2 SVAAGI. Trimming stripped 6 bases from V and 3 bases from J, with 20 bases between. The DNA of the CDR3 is TGTGCCAGCAGCCCTGACTTGGGCGGGGGCGAAGAGACCCAGTACTTC. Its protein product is CASSPDLGGGEETQYF.

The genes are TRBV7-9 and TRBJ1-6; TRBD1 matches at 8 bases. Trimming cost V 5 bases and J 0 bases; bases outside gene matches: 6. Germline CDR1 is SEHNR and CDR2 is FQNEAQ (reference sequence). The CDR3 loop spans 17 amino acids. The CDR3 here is CASSALGQGSYNSPLHF. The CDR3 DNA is TGTGCCAGCAGCGCCTTAGGACAGGGCTCCTATAATTCACCCCTCCACTTT.

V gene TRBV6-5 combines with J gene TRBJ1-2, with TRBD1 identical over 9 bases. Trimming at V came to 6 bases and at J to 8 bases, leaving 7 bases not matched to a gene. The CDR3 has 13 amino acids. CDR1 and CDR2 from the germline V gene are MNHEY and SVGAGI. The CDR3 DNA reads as TGTGCCAGCAGCCGAGGACAGGGGATCGGCTACACCTTC. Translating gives CASSRGQGIGYTF.

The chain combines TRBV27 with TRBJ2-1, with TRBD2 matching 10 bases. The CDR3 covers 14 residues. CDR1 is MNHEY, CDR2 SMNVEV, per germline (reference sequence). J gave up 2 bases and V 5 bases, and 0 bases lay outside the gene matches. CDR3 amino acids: CASSSGGAYNEQFF. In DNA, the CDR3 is TGTGCCAGCAGTAGCGGGGGGGCCTACAATGAGCAGTTCTTC.

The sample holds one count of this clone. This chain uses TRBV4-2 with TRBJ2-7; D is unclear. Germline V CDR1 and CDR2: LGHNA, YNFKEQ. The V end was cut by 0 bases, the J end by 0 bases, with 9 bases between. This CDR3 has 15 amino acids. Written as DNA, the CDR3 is TGTGCCAGCAGCCAAGATTCACAGAGCTCCTACGAGCAGTACTTC. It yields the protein CASSQDSQSSYEQYF.

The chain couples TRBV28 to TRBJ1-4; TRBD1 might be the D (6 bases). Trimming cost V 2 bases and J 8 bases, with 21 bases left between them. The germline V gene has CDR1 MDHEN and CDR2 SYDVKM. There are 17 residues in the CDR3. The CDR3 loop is CASSLSPRGKIGEKLFF. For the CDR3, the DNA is TGTGCCAGCAGTTTAAGTCCGAGGGGGAAAATAGGGGAAAAACTGTTTTTT. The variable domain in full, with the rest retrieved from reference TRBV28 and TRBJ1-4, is DVKVTQSSRYLVKRTGEKVFLECVQDMDHENMFWYRQDPGLGLRLIYFSYDVKMKEKGDIPEGYSVSREKKERFSLILESASTNQTSMYLCASSLSPRGKIGEKLFFGSGTQLSVL.

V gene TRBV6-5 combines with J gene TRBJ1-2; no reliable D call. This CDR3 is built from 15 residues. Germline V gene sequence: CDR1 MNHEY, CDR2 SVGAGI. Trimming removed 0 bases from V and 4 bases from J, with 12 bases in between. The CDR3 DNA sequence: TGTGCCAGCAGTTACTCGTACCGGGGTGCCTATGGCTACACCTTC. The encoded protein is CASSYSYRGAYGYTF.

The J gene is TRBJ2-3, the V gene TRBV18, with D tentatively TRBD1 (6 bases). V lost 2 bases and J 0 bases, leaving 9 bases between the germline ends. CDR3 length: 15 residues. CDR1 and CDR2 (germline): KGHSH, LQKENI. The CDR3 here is CASSPGQLSTDTQYF. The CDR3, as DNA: TGTGCCAGCTCACCAGGACAGCTTAGCACAGATACGCAGTATTTT.

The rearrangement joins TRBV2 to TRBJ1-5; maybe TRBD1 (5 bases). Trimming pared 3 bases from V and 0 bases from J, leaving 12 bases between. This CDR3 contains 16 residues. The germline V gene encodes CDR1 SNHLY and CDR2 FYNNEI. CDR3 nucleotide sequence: TGTGCCAGCAGTGACTGGGGCCAGGATAGCAATCAGCCCCAGCATTTT. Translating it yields CASSDWGQDSNQPQHF.

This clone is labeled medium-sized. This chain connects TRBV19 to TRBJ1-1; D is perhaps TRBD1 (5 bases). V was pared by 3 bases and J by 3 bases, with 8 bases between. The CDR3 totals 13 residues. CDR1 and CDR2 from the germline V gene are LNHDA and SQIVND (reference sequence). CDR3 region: CASSMKGDTEAFF. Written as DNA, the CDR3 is TGTGCCAGTAGTATGAAAGGGGACACTGAAGCTTTCTTT.